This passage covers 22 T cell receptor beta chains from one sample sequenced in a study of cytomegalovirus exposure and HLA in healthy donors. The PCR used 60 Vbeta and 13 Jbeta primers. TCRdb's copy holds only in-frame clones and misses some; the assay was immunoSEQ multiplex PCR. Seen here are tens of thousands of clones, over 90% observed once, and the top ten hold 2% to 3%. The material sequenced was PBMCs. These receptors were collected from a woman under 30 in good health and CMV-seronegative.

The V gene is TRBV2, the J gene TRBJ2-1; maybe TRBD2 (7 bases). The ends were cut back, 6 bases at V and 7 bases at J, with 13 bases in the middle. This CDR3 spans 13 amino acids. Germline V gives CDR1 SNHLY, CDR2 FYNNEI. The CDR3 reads CASRLGGLNEQFF. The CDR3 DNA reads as TGTGCCAGCAGATTGGGGGGGCTAAATGAGCAGTTCTTC.

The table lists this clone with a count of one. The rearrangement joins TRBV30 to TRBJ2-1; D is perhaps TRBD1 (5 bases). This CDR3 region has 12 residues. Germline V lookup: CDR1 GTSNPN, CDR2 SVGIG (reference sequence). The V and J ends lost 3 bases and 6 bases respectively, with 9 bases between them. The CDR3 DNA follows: TGTGCCTGGAGACAAAGGGGCAATGAGCAGTTCTTC. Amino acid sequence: CAWRQRGNEQFF.

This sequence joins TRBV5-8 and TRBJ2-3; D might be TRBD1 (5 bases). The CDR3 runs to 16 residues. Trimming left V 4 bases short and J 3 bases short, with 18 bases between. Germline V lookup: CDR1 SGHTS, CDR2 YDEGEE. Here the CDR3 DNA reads TGTGCCAGCAGCAAGTCGACAGCACCCGGAACAGATACGCAGTATTTT. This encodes CASSKSTAPGTDTQYF.

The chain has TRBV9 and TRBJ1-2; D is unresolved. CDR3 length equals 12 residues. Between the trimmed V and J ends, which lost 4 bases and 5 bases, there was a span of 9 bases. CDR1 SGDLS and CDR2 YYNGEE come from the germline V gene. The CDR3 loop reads CASSPSGYGYTF. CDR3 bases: TGTGCCAGCAGCCCGAGCGGATATGGCTACACCTTC.

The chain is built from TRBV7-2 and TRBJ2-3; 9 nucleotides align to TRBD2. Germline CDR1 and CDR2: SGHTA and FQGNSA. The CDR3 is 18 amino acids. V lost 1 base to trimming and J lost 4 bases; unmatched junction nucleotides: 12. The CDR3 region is CASSLGPTSGFDADTQYF. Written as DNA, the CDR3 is TGTGCCAGCAGCTTAGGGCCCACTAGCGGGTTCGACGCAGATACGCAGTATTTT.

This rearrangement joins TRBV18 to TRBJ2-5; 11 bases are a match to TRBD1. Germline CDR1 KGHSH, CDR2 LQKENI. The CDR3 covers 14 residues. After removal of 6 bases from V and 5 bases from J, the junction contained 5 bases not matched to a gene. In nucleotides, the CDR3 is TGTGCCAGCTCGAGGACAGGGGGCATGGAGACCCAGTACTTC. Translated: CASSRTGGMETQYF.

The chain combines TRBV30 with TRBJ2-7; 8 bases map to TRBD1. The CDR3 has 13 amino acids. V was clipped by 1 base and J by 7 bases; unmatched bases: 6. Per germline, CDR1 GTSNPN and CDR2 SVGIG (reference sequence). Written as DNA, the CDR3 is TGTGCCTGGAGTGCCGGACAGGGAGGTGAGCAGTACTTC. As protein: CAWSAGQGGEQYF.

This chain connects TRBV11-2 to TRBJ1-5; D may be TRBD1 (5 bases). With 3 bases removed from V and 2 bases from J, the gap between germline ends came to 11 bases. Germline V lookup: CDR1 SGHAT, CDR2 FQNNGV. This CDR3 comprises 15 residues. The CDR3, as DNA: TGTGCCAGCAGCTTTGGGTCGACAGGCAATCAGCCCCAGCATTTT. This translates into CASSFGSTGNQPQHF.

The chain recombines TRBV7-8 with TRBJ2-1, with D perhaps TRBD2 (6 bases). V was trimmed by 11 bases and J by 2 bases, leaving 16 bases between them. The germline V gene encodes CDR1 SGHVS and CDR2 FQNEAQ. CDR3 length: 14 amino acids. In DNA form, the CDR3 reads TGTGCCTCTGTCCGGGAGAGGCCCTACAATGAGCAGTTCTTC. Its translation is CASVRERPYNEQFF.

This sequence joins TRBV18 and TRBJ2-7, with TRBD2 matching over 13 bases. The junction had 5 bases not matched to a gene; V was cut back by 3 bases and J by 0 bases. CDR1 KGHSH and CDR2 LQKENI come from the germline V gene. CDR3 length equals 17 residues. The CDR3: CASSPLTSGGTSYEQYF. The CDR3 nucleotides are TGTGCCAGCTCACCCTTGACTAGCGGGGGGACCTCCTACGAGCAGTACTTC.

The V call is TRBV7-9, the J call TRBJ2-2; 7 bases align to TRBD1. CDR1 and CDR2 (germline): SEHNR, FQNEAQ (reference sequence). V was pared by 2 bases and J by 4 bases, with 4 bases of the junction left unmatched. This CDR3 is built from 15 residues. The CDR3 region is CASSLTDRATGELFF. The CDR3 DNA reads TGTGCCAGCAGCTTAACAGACAGGGCCACCGGGGAGCTGTTTTTT. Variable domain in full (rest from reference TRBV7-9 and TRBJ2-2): DTGVSQNPRHKITKRGQNVTFRCDPISEHNRLYWYRQTLGQGPEFLTYFQNEAQLEKSRLLSDRFSAERPKGSFSTLEIQRTEQGDSAMYLCASSLTDRATGELFFGEGSRLTVL.

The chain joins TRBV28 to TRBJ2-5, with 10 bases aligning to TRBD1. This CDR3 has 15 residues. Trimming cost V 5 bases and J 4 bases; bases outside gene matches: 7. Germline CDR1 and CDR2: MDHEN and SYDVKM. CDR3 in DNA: TGTGCCAGCAGTCTGGGACAGGGGATACGAGAGACCCAGTACTTC. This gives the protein CASSLGQGIRETQYF.

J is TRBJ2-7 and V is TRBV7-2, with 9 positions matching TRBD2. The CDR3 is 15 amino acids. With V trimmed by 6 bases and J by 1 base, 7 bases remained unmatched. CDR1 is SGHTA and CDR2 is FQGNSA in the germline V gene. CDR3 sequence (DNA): TGTGCCAGCAGTCCGACTAGCGGTTGGTCCTACGAGCAGTACTTC. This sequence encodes CASSPTSGWSYEQYF.

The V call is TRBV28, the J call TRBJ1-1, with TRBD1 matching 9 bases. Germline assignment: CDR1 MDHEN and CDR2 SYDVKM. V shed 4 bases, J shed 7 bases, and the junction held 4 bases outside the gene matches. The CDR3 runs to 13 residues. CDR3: CASSSTGGGEAFF. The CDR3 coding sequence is TGTGCCAGCAGTTCGACAGGGGGGGGTGAAGCTTTCTTT.

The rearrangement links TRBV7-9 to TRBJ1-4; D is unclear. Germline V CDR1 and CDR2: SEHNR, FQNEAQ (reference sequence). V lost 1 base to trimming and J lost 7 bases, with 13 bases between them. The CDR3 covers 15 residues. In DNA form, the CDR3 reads TGTGCCAGCAGCTTAGACGGGGTGGAAGGTGAAAAACTGTTTTTT. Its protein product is CASSLDGVEGEKLFF.

This CDR3 is CASSIVRTGGPYEQYF. The CDR3 DNA sequence: TGTGCCAGTAGTATAGTTCGGACAGGGGGCCCCTACGAGCAGTACTTC. The chain carries TRBV19 and TRBJ2-7; 11 nucleotides match TRBD1. J was trimmed by 2 bases and V by 1 base; bases with no gene match: 4. The CDR3 is made up of 16 amino acids. Per germline, CDR1 LNHDA and CDR2 SQIVND (reference sequence).

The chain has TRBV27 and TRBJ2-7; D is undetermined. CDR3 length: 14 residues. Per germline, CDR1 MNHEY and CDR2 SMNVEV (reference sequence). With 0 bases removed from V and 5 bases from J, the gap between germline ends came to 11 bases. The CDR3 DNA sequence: TGTGCCAGCAGTTTATCAGGTCAGGTCCACGAGCAGTACTTC. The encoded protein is CASSLSGQVHEQYF.

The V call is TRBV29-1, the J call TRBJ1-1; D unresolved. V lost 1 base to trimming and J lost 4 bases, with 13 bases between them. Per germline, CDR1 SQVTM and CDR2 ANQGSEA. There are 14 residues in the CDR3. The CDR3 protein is CSVEGAGLGTEAFF. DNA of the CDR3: TGCAGCGTTGAAGGGGCGGGTCTGGGCACTGAAGCTTTCTTT.

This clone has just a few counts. CDR3 sequence: CASSPGNYGYTF. The CDR3 DNA reads TGTGCCAGCAGCCCCGGTAACTATGGCTACACCTTC. The chain uses TRBV7-8 and TRBJ1-2, with D unclear. The ends were cut back, 5 bases at V and 1 base at J, with 5 bases in the middle. CDR3 length: 12 amino acids. Germline CDR1 SGHVS, CDR2 FQNEAQ. Supplemented by reference TRBV7-8 and TRBJ1-2, the full variable domain reads GAGVSQSPRYKVAKRGQDVALRCDPISGHVSLFWYQQALGQGPEFLTYFQNEAQLDKSGLPSDRFFAERPEGSVSTLKIQRTQQEDSAVYLCASSPGNYGYTFGSGTRLTVV.

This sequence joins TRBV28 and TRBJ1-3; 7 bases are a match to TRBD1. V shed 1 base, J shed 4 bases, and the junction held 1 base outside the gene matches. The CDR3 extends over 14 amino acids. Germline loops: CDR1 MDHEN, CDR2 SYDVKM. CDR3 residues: CASSLSGGGNTIYF. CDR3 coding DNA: TGTGCCAGCAGTTTATCAGGGGGGGGAAACACCATATATTTT. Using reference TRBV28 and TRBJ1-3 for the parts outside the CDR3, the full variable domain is DVKVTQSSRYLVKRTGEKVFLECVQDMDHENMFWYRQDPGLGLRLIYFSYDVKMKEKGDIPEGYSVSREKKERFSLILESASTNQTSMYLCASSLSGGGNTIYFGEGSWLTVV.

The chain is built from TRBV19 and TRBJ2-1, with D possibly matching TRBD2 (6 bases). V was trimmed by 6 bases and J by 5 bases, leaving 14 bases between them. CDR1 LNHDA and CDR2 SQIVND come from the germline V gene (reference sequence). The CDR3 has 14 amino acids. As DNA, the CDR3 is TGTGCCAGTAGCCCTGACGGGAGCGACAATGAGCAGTTCTTC. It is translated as CASSPDGSDNEQFF.

The CDR3 nucleotides read TGTGCCAGCTCACCACAGGGCCCAGGGATCACTGAAGCTTTCTTT. Amino acids: CASSPQGPGITEAFF. The genes are TRBV18 and TRBJ1-1; D is possibly TRBD1 (5 bases). This CDR3 is built from 15 residues. The V and J ends lost 1 base and 4 bases respectively, with 13 bases between them. CDR1 and CDR2 from the germline V gene are KGHSH and LQKENI.